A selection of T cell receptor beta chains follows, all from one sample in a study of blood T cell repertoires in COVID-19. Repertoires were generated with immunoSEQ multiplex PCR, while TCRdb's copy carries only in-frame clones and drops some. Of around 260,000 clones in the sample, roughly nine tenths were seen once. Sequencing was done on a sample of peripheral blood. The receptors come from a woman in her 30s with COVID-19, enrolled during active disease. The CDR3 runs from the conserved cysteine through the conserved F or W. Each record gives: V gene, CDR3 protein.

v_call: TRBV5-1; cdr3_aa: CASSYGEGQNYGYTF
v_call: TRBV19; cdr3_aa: CASSIDREWTEAFF
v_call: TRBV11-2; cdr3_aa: CASSLTGRGSTEAFF
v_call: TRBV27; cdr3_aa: CASNPWGQMNTEAFF
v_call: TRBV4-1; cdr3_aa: CASSQDRDRVLAGANVLTF
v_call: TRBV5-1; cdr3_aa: CASSLVTGSSYNEQFF
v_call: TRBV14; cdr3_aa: CASSLLDRGSTEAFF
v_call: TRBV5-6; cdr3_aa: CASSLFSFAHNEQFF
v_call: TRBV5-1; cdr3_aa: CASSLDRNTEAFF
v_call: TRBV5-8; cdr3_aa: CASSPASGRSSYNEQFF
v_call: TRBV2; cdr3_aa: CASSPRAGTGGSQPQHF
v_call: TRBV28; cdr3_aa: CASSLRGLAGGGRTDTQYF
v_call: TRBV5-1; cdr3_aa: CASSLGQGRNQPQHF
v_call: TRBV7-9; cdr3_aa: CASSSNGYTF
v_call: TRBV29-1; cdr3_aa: CSGEKNEKLFF
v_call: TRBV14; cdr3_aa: CASADRGKSYEQYF
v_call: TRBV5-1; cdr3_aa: CASRRDTGNSPLHF
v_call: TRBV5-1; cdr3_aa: CASSLEQGTYGYTF
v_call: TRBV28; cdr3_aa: CASLTGSSNNSPLHF
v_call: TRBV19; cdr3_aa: CASSIGRTGIQPQHF
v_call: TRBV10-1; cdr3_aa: CASKPIAGDYNEQFF
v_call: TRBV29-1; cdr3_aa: CSVDGGSYGYTF
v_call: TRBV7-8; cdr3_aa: CASSRTSGPRSSYEQYF
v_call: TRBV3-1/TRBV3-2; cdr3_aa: CASSQDFSGWNEQFF
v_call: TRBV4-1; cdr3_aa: CASSQARGLGYTF
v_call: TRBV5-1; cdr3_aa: CASSYPTSGREETQYF
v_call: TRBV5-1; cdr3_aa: CASSLGQTGGSYEQYF
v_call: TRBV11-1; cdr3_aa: CASSSPGKRTRDTQYF
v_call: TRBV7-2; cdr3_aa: CASSFEPGEDEQYF
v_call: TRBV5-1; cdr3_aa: CASSLGAGGQDEQYF
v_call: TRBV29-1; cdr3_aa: CSVAEQGAFNQPQHF
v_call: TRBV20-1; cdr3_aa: CSASYTGARIREQYF
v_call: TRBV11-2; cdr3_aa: CASSPWDREDYEQYF
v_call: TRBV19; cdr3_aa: CASSLNDIKDGYTF
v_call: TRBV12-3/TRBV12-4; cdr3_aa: CASSRMTSYEQYF
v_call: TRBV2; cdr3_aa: CASSERRGQGQPQHF
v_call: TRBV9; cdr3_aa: CASSVEGRQGHYEQYF
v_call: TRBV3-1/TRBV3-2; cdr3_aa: CASSPGLAGVVAKNIQYF
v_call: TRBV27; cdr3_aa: CASSAQASYNEQFF
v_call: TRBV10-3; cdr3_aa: CAIGTSAYNEQFF
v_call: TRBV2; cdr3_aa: CASLPQTQGLARKNEQFF
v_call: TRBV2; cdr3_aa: CASSGYLGGTEAFF
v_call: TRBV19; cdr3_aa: CASKSLASTDTQYF
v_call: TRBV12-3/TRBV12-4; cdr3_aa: CASSFQGVEKLFF
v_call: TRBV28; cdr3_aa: CASSSGGDGNQPQHF
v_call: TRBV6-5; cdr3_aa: CASSYRGGSAEAFF
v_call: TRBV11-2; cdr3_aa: CASSLDRGAQPQHF
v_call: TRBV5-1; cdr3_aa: CATRTVSNTGELFF
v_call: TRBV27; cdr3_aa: CASSPRTGYNTEAFF
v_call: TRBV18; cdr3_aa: CASLIGTGGTEAFF
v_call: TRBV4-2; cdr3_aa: CASSQVAGRGTDTQYF
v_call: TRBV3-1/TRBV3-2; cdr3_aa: CASSQVPGLASHEQFF
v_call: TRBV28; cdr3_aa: CASTSRGINPYEQYF
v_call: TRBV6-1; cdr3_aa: CASSEPGTATQETQYF
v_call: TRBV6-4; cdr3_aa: CASSAEDRGLPTDTIYF
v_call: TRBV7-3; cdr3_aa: CASSLIGGDRSSPLHF
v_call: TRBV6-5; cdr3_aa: CASSNSRTGSNTIYF